This TCR beta chain was observed in a study of blood T cell repertoires in COVID-19. V was pared by 0 bases and J by 5 bases, with 13 bases between. The germline CDR1 and CDR2 sequences are KGHDR and SFDVKD. The CDR3 runs to 15 residues. Source study methods: It was from reference gene primer amplification that nucleated cell counts were estimated. Sequencing used immunoSEQ multiplex PCR; TCRdb keeps in-frame clones, though not all of them. Clone size and V and J calls were adopted from that table, with D and trimming inferred from the DNA. Of some 200,000 clones in the sample, about three quarters were seen once.

Sequencing was performed on peripheral blood. The receptor comes from a woman between 70 and 85 years old with acute or convalescent COVID-19. The V gene is TRBV24-1, the J gene TRBJ2-7, with D possibly TRBD2 on 6 matching bases. The CDR3 DNA follows: TGTGCCACCAGTGATTTGAATGGAGGGGTCAACGAGCAGTACTTC. Translation gives CATSDLNGGVNEQYF.